These 5 T cell receptor beta chains were all obtained from the same sample, sequenced in a study of T-cell reconstitution after alpha-beta-depleted transplantation in children. Using unique molecular identifiers, the investigators prepared the TCRbeta library. TCRdb passed the PCR reads through MiXCR, listing each CDR3 protein once. The sample has a few hundred thousand distinct CDR3 sequences; 23% are singletons. The source was PBMCs, mostly from graft donor cells, collected 180 days after TCRalphabeta/CD19-depleted stem cell transplant. These receptors originate from a male patient younger than 18 who had a stem cell transplant for acute lymphoblastic leukemia, so the T cells may come from the graft donor.

Only a few counts were recorded for this clonotype. This chain joins TRBV20-1 and TRBJ2-1; TRBD2 agrees at 9 bases. The trim removed 0 bases at V and 3 bases at J, leaving 6 bases unmatched. Germline loops: CDR1 DFQATT, CDR2 SNEGSKA (reference sequence). The CDR3 sequence is 16 residues long. The CDR3 sequence: CSARDRASGNYNEQFF. The CDR3 DNA reads TGCAGTGCTAGAGATCGGGCTAGCGGGAACTACAATGAGCAGTTCTTC.

This sequence joins TRBV20-1 and TRBJ1-3; TRBD1 is a possible D gene (6 bases). Per germline, CDR1 DFQATT and CDR2 SNEGSKA (reference sequence). V lost 2 bases to trimming and J lost 0 bases, with 14 bases between them. This CDR3 has 16 amino acids. This chain's CDR3 is CSARRGGGISGNTIYF. CDR3 DNA sequence: TGCAGTGCTAGACGGGGTGGGGGCATCTCTGGAAACACCATATATTTT.

The chain links TRBV13 to TRBJ1-2, with D possibly TRBD1 on 6 matching bases. The germline gives CDR1 PRHDT, CDR2 FYEKMQ (reference sequence). CDR3 length equals 14 residues. The V gene lost 1 base and the J gene lost 8 bases, with 14 bases spanning the gap. The CDR3 sequence: CASSLADSNWGYTF. The CDR3 DNA reads as TGTGCCAGCAGCTTAGCGGACAGCAACTGGGGCTACACCTTC.

This clonotype was counted a few times. The chain is built from TRBV20-1 and TRBJ2-5, with D unclear. V was cut by 1 base and J by 2 bases, with 8 bases left in between. CDR3 length: 13 residues. Germline CDR1 reads DFQATT; CDR2 reads SNEGSKA (reference sequence). The CDR3 sequence is CSARGWGQETQYF. CDR3 DNA sequence: TGCAGTGCTAGAGGGTGGGGTCAAGAGACCCAGTACTTC.

There are a few counts of this clonotype. This chain connects TRBV18 to TRBJ2-5; no definite D call. Trimming took 3 bases from V and 0 from J, leaving 8 bases between them. The CDR3 has 14 residues. Germline V lookup: CDR1 KGHSH, CDR2 LQKENI. For the CDR3, the DNA is TGTGCCAGCTCACCCGTCACGGACCAAGAGACCCAGTACTTC. Translating gives CASSPVTDQETQYF.